The rows below give T cell receptor beta chains drawn from one sample of a study of blood T cell repertoires in COVID-19. Repertoires were generated with immunoSEQ multiplex PCR, while TCRdb's copy carries only in-frame clones and drops some. This sample yields fewer than 250,000 clones, of which roughly 91% are seen a single time; 5.5% to 8.5% belongs to the top ten. The sequenced sample consisted of PBMCs or T cells enriched from blood (not recorded which). The receptors derive from a young man in a cohort exposed to, infected with or recovered from COVID-19 (not recorded which). Both conserved end residues are part of each CDR3. A D gene is named only where the DNA matches it firmly. Size is stated for part of the rows, as once, few or many counts, or as a class when the clone is expanded.

clone size	D gene	V gene	J gene	CDR3 DNA	CDR3 protein
few	NA	TRBV27	TRBJ2-2	TGTGCCAGCAGTTCGTTCACCGGGGAGCTGTTTTTT	CASSSFTGELFF
NA	TRBD2	TRBV11-2	TRBJ2-7	TGTGCCAGCAGCTTAAGGGGGGGACTAGTTTACGAGCAGTACTTC	CASSLRGGLVYEQYF
NA	NA	TRBV19	TRBJ2-7	TGTGCCAGTAGTGCGGCGATCAACGACAGAGGCGAGCAGTACTTC	CASSAAINDRGEQYF
NA	NA	TRBV5-1	TRBJ1-1	TGCGCCAGCAGCTTGGGTGGGCTTGGGAACACTGAAGCTTTCTTT	CASSLGGLGNTEAFF
NA	NA	TRBV19	TRBJ1-1	TGTGCCTCTCGCCTAGCAGGGGTTACTGAAGCTTTCTTT	CASRLAGVTEAFF
NA	NA	TRBV6-1	TRBJ2-2	TGTGCCAGCAGTGACGGGGTACTCACCGGGGAGCTGTTTTTT	CASSDGVLTGELFF
few	TRBD1	TRBV28	TRBJ1-1	TGTGCCAGCGGTTTCGGACAGGGGGCATGGGGCAACACTGAAGCTTTCTTT	CASGFGQGAWGNTEAFF
NA	NA	TRBV7-9	TRBJ2-2	TGTGCCAGCAGCGCGGACACCGGGGAGCTGTTTTTT	CASSADTGELFF
NA	NA	TRBV7-7	TRBJ2-1	TGTGCTAGCAGCTTATACGGTGACTACAATGAGCAGTTCTTC	CASSLYGDYNEQFF
NA	TRBD1	TRBV7-9	TRBJ1-4	TGTGCCAGCAGCGGACAGGGGAATGAAAAACTGTTTTTT	CASSGQGNEKLFF
NA	NA	TRBV7-9	TRBJ2-7	TGTGCCAGCAGCTCAACCCGACAGGTGGACTACGAGCAGTACTTC	CASSSTRQVDYEQYF
NA	TRBD2	TRBV28	TRBJ2-7	TGTGCCAGCAGTTTTCCATCTCTAGCGGAAAGCTCCTACGAGCAGTACTTC	CASSFPSLAESSYEQYF
NA	TRBD1	TRBV4-2	TRBJ1-2	TGTGCCAGCAGCCAAGATATGGCAGGGGGTTTCTATGGCTACACCTTC	CASSQDMAGGFYGYTF